This T cell receptor (beta chain) was observed in a study of blood T cell repertoires in COVID-19 (dated by TCRdb to about 2020). As for the study more broadly: Samples from collaborators originated in the United States, Italy and Spain and spanned both the acute and convalescent phases of COVID-19. The prospective study material was composed of cDNA or gDNA derived from T cells, B-cell-depleted T cells, or PBMCs. Subjects who had been exposed to COVID-19, were actively infected with it, or had recovered from it provided the deeply sampled blood TCRbeta repertoires that made up the dataset. The repertoires were made available in a free public database intended to serve as a resource for research on the immune response to SARS-CoV-2. The samples were drawn from two sources: the first 160 participants of the ongoing ImmuneRACE study, and approximately 1,300 subjects contributed by 6 global collaborators. Sample metadata almost always included a de-identified subject ID, COVID-19 status, age in years and sex. Where available, HLA class I and class II types were obtained from metadata supplied by the sample provider rather than from assay-based typing.

CDR1 is given as SGHRS and CDR2 as YFSETQ, both from the germline V gene. V sheds 1 base and J sheds 1 base, leaving 5 bases between their ends. Inclusive of the bounding cysteine and phenylalanine, the CDR3 is 14 residues long. The DNA shown is the 42-base CDR3, in frame from base 1. Broad study findings and their caveats: Clinical and demographic metadata were provided uncurated, with the amount varying by source and participant.

This clone came up once. Its antigen is currently not known. Within one base of it there is no much larger clone, and no base qualities were kept. TCRbeta CDR3 regions were amplified from genomic DNA by means of the immunoSEQ Assay, a bias-controlled multiplex PCR. The source study handled its data this way. The number of nucleated cells in each sample was estimated from the amplification of reference gene primers within the assay. To quantify the absolute abundance of each unique TCRbeta CDR3 rearrangement, sequence reads were collapsed and filtered. For each sample, productive Simpson clonality was calculated as the square root of Simpson's diversity index across productive rearrangements. Entries here come from immuneACCESS through TCRdb and include only in-frame sequences with V and J called. Some clones fail to appear in such tables; in the studies checked, an unresolved V gene covers under half of the shortfall, and the cause of the remainder is unknown. That table supplies the V and J calls and clone size; D and trimming were determined from the DNA. For this sample there are approximately 97,000 clones; around 90% appear just once. The biggest ten clones account for approximately 2.9% of the sample.

The collaborating institutions used their own protocols to collect whole blood in K2EDTA tubes. For TCRbeta analysis, collaborator samples were shipped as frozen whole blood, as isolated PBMCs, or as DNA extracted from either sample type. The chain is assembled from TRBV5-1 and TRBJ2-2, with the D gene uncertain. The sequencing sample was made of peripheral blood. The receptor was derived from a man aged 45-65 years with active or convalescent COVID-19. The CDR3 corresponds to CASSLSWNTGELFF. The sequence in DNA is TGCGCCAGCAGCTTGTCGTGGAACACCGGGGAGCTGTTTTTT.